Detailed here is one T cell receptor beta chain. The antigen is unknown. The sample originates from a study of T cell responses to AZD1222 COVID-19 vaccine. Points from the study as a whole: With two AZD1222 doses given, Spike-specific TCR breadth and depth both rose. At 160-218 and 743-854, vaccine-associated CD4 TCRs were dominant, and they spanned spike. Females made up more of the donors, who were largely white British, and clonal diversity may have come out too low.

Analyses pooled second doses at about 4 or about 12 weeks. Here immunoSEQ multiplex PCR was the method, and the copy in TCRdb shows in-frame clones only, minus some. The sample has tens of thousands of clones; around 88% are singletons. Trimming left V 5 bases short and J 6 bases short, with 17 bases between. The CDR3 totals 14 residues. The V gene's germline CDR1 is SEHNR and CDR2 FQNEAQ (reference sequence). The receptor was isolated from an adult who received the AZD1222 COVID-19 vaccine. Source: peripheral blood, taken 28 days after the second AZD1222 dose. J is TRBJ2-7 and V is TRBV7-9; D not certain. The CDR3 DNA reads TGTGCCAGCAGCCCCCAAGGGAACTTCGTCGAGCAGTACTTC. It encodes CASSPQGNFVEQYF.